These 17 T cell receptor beta chains came from one sample sequenced in a study of blood T cells in healthy people across ages (dated by TCRdb to 2014 to 2015). Library creation used 5' RACE. Instrument on record: Illumina HiSeq 2500. A second PCR of roughly 7 to 11 cycles was performed with a sample-barcoded 5' primer and a J-beta primer mix. TCRdb reworked the public reads: Q25 trimming with fastp, MiXCR clone assembly, productive beta chains retained. All rows with the same CDR3 protein become a single entry with the most common DNA and genes. The sample contains 550,000 to 800,000 distinct CDR3 sequences, approximately 21% of them found a single time. 3% to 4.5% of the sample lies in the top ten. Sequencing was done on a sample of blood. These receptors were obtained from a man aged 70-80 years in good health.

This clonotype came up a few times. The V and J genes are TRBV3-1 and TRBJ1-5; D gene unclear. The V and J ends lost 0 bases and 3 bases respectively, with 6 bases between them. The CDR3 runs 14 residues. Germline-derived CDR1 and CDR2 are LGHDT and YNNKEL (reference sequence). CDR3 nucleotide sequence: TGTGCCAGCAGCCAAGATTTGACCAATCAGCCCCAGCATTTT. It codes for CASSQDLTNQPQHF.

Only a few counts were recorded for this clonotype. V is TRBV6-5 and J is TRBJ2-5, with 7 bases lining up with TRBD2. In germline, CDR1 is MNHEY, CDR2 SVGAGI. V shed 2 bases, J shed 5 bases, and the junction held 14 bases outside the gene matches. The CDR3 contains 17 residues. CDR3 region: CASSYTSGLGTSETQYF. The CDR3 nucleotides are TGTGCCAGCAGTTACACTTCCGGACTAGGGACGTCTGAGACCCAGTACTTC.

This chain links TRBV6-2 or TRBV6-3 with TRBJ1-1; D is unclear. The germline gives CDR1 MNHEY, CDR2 SVGEGT. CDR3 length: 13 amino acids. V lost 8 bases, J lost 0 bases, and 10 bases lay in between. The CDR3 DNA follows: TGTGCCAGCTACCGACAAATGAACACTGAAGCTTTCTTT. Translating it yields CASYRQMNTEAFF.

The V gene is TRBV20-1, the J gene TRBJ2-7, with D possibly TRBD2 on 6 matching bases. The CDR3 sequence is 12 residues long. CDR1 is DFQATT and CDR2 is SNEGSKA in the germline V gene (reference sequence). This CDR3 is CTCRRGAYEQYF. The CDR3 DNA follows: TGCACTTGTCGGAGGGGCGCATACGAGCAGTACTTC.

This clonotype has a handful of counts. The V and J genes are TRBV6-1 and TRBJ1-5; D is ambiguous. CDR1 MNHNS and CDR2 SASEGT come from the germline V gene. The length of the CDR3 is 11 residues. With 1 base removed from V and 7 bases from J, the gap between germline ends came to 2 bases. The CDR3 DNA is TGTGCCAGCAGTGAAGTCCAGCCCCAGCATTTT. It translates to CASSEVQPQHF.

This clonotype has a handful of counts. Germline and junction disagree at one end, which may indicate a read error. This chain joins TRBV3-1 and TRBJ2-7; D is perhaps TRBD1 or TRBD2 (5 bases each). The CDR3 length is 15 residues. The germline gives CDR1 LGHDT, CDR2 YNNKEL (reference sequence). The DNA for the CDR3 is TGTGCCAGCAGCGGGGGACCGGTAAGCTCCTACGTGCAGTACTTC. Translation: CASSGGPVSSYVQYF.

This rearrangement joins TRBV5-6 to TRBJ2-2; 8 positions agree with TRBD2. CDR1 is SGHDT and CDR2 is YYEEEE in the germline V gene. CDR3 length equals 16 residues. V lost 4 bases, J lost 0 bases, and 5 bases stayed unmatched. The CDR3 coding sequence is TGTGCCAGCAGCCCGCGGGGGGTTGCGAACACCGGGGAGCTGTTTTTT. Protein product: CASSPRGVANTGELFF.

J is TRBJ1-4 and V is TRBV28; tentatively, D is TRBD1 (6 bases). Germline V gives CDR1 MDHEN, CDR2 SYDVKM. This CDR3 spans 18 amino acids. Deletions cut 6 bases from V and 2 bases from J, with 22 bases between. The CDR3 is CASSGSGTMGGTNEKLFF. CDR3 nucleotide sequence: TGTGCCAGCAGCGGATCCGGGACAATGGGGGGGACTAATGAAAAACTGTTTTTT.

This clonotype has just a few counts. This chain uses TRBV5-1 with TRBJ2-5; 9 bases line up with TRBD1. The J call is uncertain, as TRBJ2-7 better fits the DNA end. The CDR3 has 15 amino acids. Germline values: CDR1 SGHRS, CDR2 YFSETQ. The CDR3 bases are TGCGCCAGCAGCTCACCGGGACAGGGTCCCTACGAGCAGTACTTC. It yields the protein CASSSPGQGPYEQYF.

This chain connects TRBV7-3 to TRBJ1-1; no reliable D call. Trimming left V 5 bases short and J 4 bases short, with 11 bases between. Germline loops: CDR1 SGHTA, CDR2 FQGTGA. CDR3 length equals 13 residues. The CDR3 region has the DNA TGTGCCAGCAGCACGAGGGCCAGCACTGAAGCTTTCTTT. Translated, it gives CASSTRASTEAFF.

This clonotype has only a few counts. The V and J genes are TRBV6-5 and TRBJ2-3; D is tentatively TRBD1 or TRBD2 (5 bases each). Germline assignment: CDR1 MNHEY and CDR2 SVGAGI. Trimming cost V 2 bases and J 0 bases, with 12 bases left between them. The CDR3 totals 16 residues. CDR3 DNA sequence: TGTGCCAGCAGTTACGCAGGGACCACTAGCACAGATACGCAGTATTTT. Protein: CASSYAGTTSTDTQYF.

The CDR3 reads CASSVGGDSGNTIYF. In DNA, the CDR3 is TGTGCCAGCAGCGTTGGGGGGGACTCTGGAAACACCATATATTTT. The chain employs TRBV9 and TRBJ1-3; a possible D gene is TRBD1 (5 bases). Germline loops: CDR1 SGDLS, CDR2 YYNGEE. CDR3 length: 15 residues. The germline V and J ends were trimmed by 2 bases and 0 bases, with 9 bases remaining between them.

This chain links TRBV27 with TRBJ1-4; D is unresolved. Germline V gene lookup returns CDR1 MNHEY and CDR2 SMNVEV (reference sequence). V was clipped by 5 bases and J by 8 bases, with 21 bases between them. There are 16 residues in the CDR3. CDR3 coding DNA: TGTGCCAGCAGTCCGGTGGTAGGAGCGTTATTGGAAAAACTGTTTTTT. Protein sequence: CASSPVVGALLEKLFF.

This chain connects TRBV7-2 to TRBJ2-5; no clear D gene. Germline V lookup: CDR1 SGHTA, CDR2 FQGNSA. V dropped 0 bases and J dropped 4 bases, with 12 bases sitting between them. The CDR3 covers 15 residues. The chain's CDR3 is CASSLAVSSVETQYF. For the CDR3, the DNA is TGTGCCAGCAGCTTAGCGGTTAGCAGTGTAGAGACCCAGTACTTC.

This clonotype was observed at least ten times. V and J are TRBV28 and TRBJ1-1, with 7 positions matching TRBD1. The CDR3 loop spans 13 amino acids. With V trimmed by 4 bases and J by 5 bases, 4 bases remained unmatched. The germline V gene has CDR1 MDHEN and CDR2 SYDVKM. The CDR3 here is CASSSTGKTEAFF. The CDR3 DNA follows: TGTGCCAGCAGTTCGACAGGGAAGACTGAAGCTTTCTTT. The full variable domain, its missing parts supplied by reference TRBV28 and TRBJ1-1, is DVKVTQSSRYLVKRTGEKVFLECVQDMDHENMFWYRQDPGLGLRLIYFSYDVKMKEKGDIPEGYSVSREKKERFSLILESASTNQTSMYLCASSSTGKTEAFFGQGTRLTVV.

This clonotype was seen a few times. This chain joins TRBV12-3 or TRBV12-4 and TRBJ1-6, with D hard to call. Deletions cut 8 bases from V and 13 bases from J, with 12 bases between. This CDR3 is built from 11 residues. CDR3 nucleotide sequence: TGTGCCAGCGGGATTCCCGGTCCCCTCCACTTT. Protein product: CASGIPGPLHF.

This clonotype was seen repeatedly, ten times or more. J is TRBJ2-5 and V is TRBV10-3; the match to TRBD1 covers 7 bases. The CDR3 loop spans 14 amino acids. Germline loops: CDR1 ENHRY, CDR2 SYGVKD. Germline trimming cut 6 bases from V and 1 base from J; bases unmatched to any gene: 5. Here the CDR3 reads CAIRRGQSQETQYF. DNA of the CDR3: TGTGCCATCAGGAGGGGACAGAGCCAAGAGACCCAGTACTTC.